These T cell receptor beta chains were read from a single sample in a study of shared clonotypes between healthy human individuals. Only in-frame clones appear in the TCRdb table, and some are missing; sequencing was by immunoSEQ multiplex PCR. The top ten hold 0.3% to 0.45% of the sample, which has under 1,900,000 clones, 98% seen once. Material for sequencing was naive CD4+ T cells sorted from blood. These receptors were taken from a man aged 30 to 45 in good health. The CDR3 runs from the conserved cysteine through the conserved F or W. The order of the fields is V gene, J gene, CDR3 protein.

v_call: TRBV29-1
j_call: TRBJ1-2
cdr3_aa: CSVDYGYTF

v_call: TRBV20-1
j_call: TRBJ2-7
cdr3_aa: CSAQQGPEQYF

v_call: TRBV6-1
j_call: TRBJ2-2
cdr3_aa: CAVARSTGELFF

v_call: TRBV11-2
j_call: TRBJ2-1
cdr3_aa: CASSLGPEQFF

v_call: TRBV4-3
j_call: TRBJ2-7
cdr3_aa: CASSPNQGIYEQYF

v_call: TRBV19
j_call: TRBJ2-2
cdr3_aa: CASSILAGPTGELFF

v_call: TRBV6-4
j_call: TRBJ2-7
cdr3_aa: CASSRDSLSYEQYF

v_call: TRBV6-6
j_call: TRBJ2-3
cdr3_aa: CASSAGGYTQYF

v_call: TRBV18
j_call: TRBJ2-7
cdr3_aa: CASSLLGQSISYEQYF

v_call: TRBV11-2
j_call: TRBJ2-4
cdr3_aa: CASSLERPAKNIQYF

v_call: TRBV15
j_call: TRBJ2-4
cdr3_aa: CATSRDLGVGLAKNIQYF

v_call: TRBV28
j_call: TRBJ1-5
cdr3_aa: CASRQGWDQPQHF

v_call: TRBV29-1
j_call: TRBJ2-7
cdr3_aa: CSVANKLDSYEQYF

v_call: TRBV15
j_call: TRBJ2-7
cdr3_aa: CATSRRAGTGTYEQYF

v_call: TRBV6-1
j_call: TRBJ1-5
cdr3_aa: CASSEGGRGMDQPQHF

v_call: TRBV2
j_call: TRBJ2-1
cdr3_aa: CASSEGGRNEQFF

v_call: TRBV27
j_call: TRBJ1-1
cdr3_aa: CATVGQGDHEAFF

v_call: TRBV2
j_call: TRBJ1-4
cdr3_aa: CASRLDRGREKLFF

v_call: TRBV7-6
j_call: TRBJ1-1
cdr3_aa: CASSLLTGGRRGTEAFF

v_call: TRBV7-9
j_call: TRBJ2-1
cdr3_aa: CASSRPGLAGASVQFF

v_call: TRBV2
j_call: TRBJ1-1
cdr3_aa: CASSVTGGMSNTEAFF

v_call: TRBV7-6
j_call: TRBJ1-5
cdr3_aa: CASSFFGAGQPQHF

v_call: TRBV3-2
j_call: TRBJ2-7
cdr3_aa: CASNREQYF

v_call: TRBV6-5
j_call: TRBJ1-2
cdr3_aa: CASSYSGVGGYTF

v_call: TRBV7-2
j_call: TRBJ2-2
cdr3_aa: CASSWGFLAGELFF

v_call: TRBV11-3
j_call: TRBJ2-1
cdr3_aa: CASSLDRWDSGVNEQFF

v_call: TRBV5-8
j_call: TRBJ2-7
cdr3_aa: CASSLLLGATYEQYF

v_call: TRBV28
j_call: TRBJ2-7
cdr3_aa: CASNAPIGYEQYF

v_call: TRBV9
j_call: TRBJ2-2
cdr3_aa: CASSVVLWGELFF

v_call: TRBV18
j_call: TRBJ2-7
cdr3_aa: CASSGETGQSSYEQYF

v_call: TRBV16
j_call: TRBJ2-7
cdr3_aa: CASSQTHREGVEQYF

v_call: TRBV7-2
j_call: TRBJ2-7
cdr3_aa: CASSLQSWSYEQYF

v_call: TRBV5-1
j_call: TRBJ1-2
cdr3_aa: CASSGTDYGYTF

v_call: TRBV5-1
j_call: TRBJ2-1
cdr3_aa: CASSQMTSGITDEQFF

v_call: TRBV14
j_call: TRBJ2-3
cdr3_aa: CASSRDFTSTDTQYF

v_call: TRBV7-9
j_call: TRBJ2-1
cdr3_aa: CASSFSAGLTFF

v_call: TRBV5-6
j_call: TRBJ2-7
cdr3_aa: CASSVTGITSTEQYF

v_call: TRBV30
j_call: TRBJ2-7
cdr3_aa: CAWSVRLAGDSEQYF

v_call: TRBV27
j_call: TRBJ2-7
cdr3_aa: CASSRTGVIDEQYF

v_call: TRBV4-2
j_call: TRBJ2-7
cdr3_aa: CASSQDNRIYEQYF

v_call: TRBV5-4
j_call: TRBJ2-1
cdr3_aa: CASSHPNNEQFF